Following are 3 T cell receptor beta chains from one sample sequenced in a study of blood T cell repertoires in COVID-19. Assay: immunoSEQ multiplex PCR; the TCRdb copy retains only in-frame clones and omits some. The data contain some 400,000 clones, over 65% of them singletons. Sequencing was done on a sample of peripheral blood. The receptors originated from a human donor with acute or convalescent COVID-19. The donor label of this sample is uncertain.

The V call is TRBV5-6, the J call TRBJ1-2; 8 nucleotides align to TRBD1. With 4 bases clipped from V and 4 bases from J, the junction kept 15 bases outside the gene matches. The CDR3 totals 17 residues. From germline, CDR1 is SGHDT and CDR2 YYEEEE. This CDR3 is CASSGSLQGVYGYGYTF. The DNA of the CDR3 is TGTGCCAGCAGCGGGAGCCTACAGGGGGTATACGGCTATGGCTACACCTTC. The whole variable domain, remainder taken from reference TRBV5-6 and TRBJ1-2, is DAGVTQSPTHLIKTRGQQVTLRCSPKSGHDTVSWYQQALGQGPQFIFQYYEEEERQRGNFPDRFSGHQFPNYSSELNVNALLLGDSALYLCASSGSLQGVYGYGYTFGSGTRLTVV.

In this sample, this clone turned up a few times. The chain joins TRBV2 to TRBJ2-7; 9 bases are a match to TRBD2. The junction had 9 bases not matched to a gene; V was cut back by 6 bases and J by 3 bases. CDR3 length: 15 residues. CDR1 is SNHLY, CDR2 FYNNEI, per germline. CDR3 loop: CASRHLAGSSYEQYF. For the CDR3, the DNA is TGTGCCAGCAGGCATCTAGCGGGATCGAGCTACGAGCAGTACTTC.

J is TRBJ2-1 and V is TRBV19; possible D gene TRBD1, 5 bases. Germline CDR1 is LNHDA and CDR2 is SQIVND (reference sequence). The CDR3 totals 14 residues. The V and J ends lost 3 bases and 9 bases respectively, with 15 bases between them. CDR3 DNA sequence: TGTGCCAGTAGTATCGGCAGGGCGAAGGGTGAGCAGTTCTTC. Residues: CASSIGRAKGEQFF.